This entry lists 28 T cell receptor beta chains sequenced from one sample in a study of a mutant IDH1 vaccine in newly diagnosed glioma. As for time point: week 5, during vaccination. Alongside topical imiquimod, each dose of vaccine comprised 300 ug of mutant IDH1 20-mer peptide. What these receptors recognize is not known. Sequencing was performed with immunoSEQ multiplex PCR; in TCRdb, only in-frame clones are kept and a portion is missing. The table has 45,000 to 55,000 clones, over 75% seen once; the top ten hold under 2%. The source was PBMCs, collected from a glioma patient whose treatment included an IDH1 peptide vaccine. All receptors come from a middle-aged woman with glioma.

The V call is TRBV14, the J call TRBJ2-7; TRBD1 matches 9 bases. Germline lookup yields CDR1 SGHDN and CDR2 FVKESK. The CDR3 runs to 15 residues. V dropped 2 bases and J dropped 5; count of bases not matched to a gene: 7. Here the CDR3 DNA reads TGTGCCAGCAGCCAACCCACAGGGGGCCTCGACGAGCAGTACTTC. It specifies CASSQPTGGLDEQYF. The full variable domain, rest sourced from reference TRBV14 and TRBJ2-7, is EAGVTQFPSHSVIEKGQTVTLRCDPISGHDNLYWYRRVMGKEIKFLLHFVKESKQDESGMPNNRFLAERTGGTYSTLKVQPAELEDSGVYFCASSQPTGGLDEQYFGPGTRLTVT.

The rearrangement uses TRBV15 and TRBJ2-7, with D tentatively TRBD2 (5 bases). V was cut by 8 bases and J by 0 bases, with 17 bases left in between. Looked up from germline, CDR1 is LNHNV and CDR2 is YYDKDF (reference sequence). The CDR3 covers 15 residues. CDR3 residues: CATHPSGISSYEQYF. DNA of the CDR3: TGTGCCACCCACCCGTCCGGGATCAGCTCCTACGAGCAGTACTTC.

The genes are TRBV6-6 and TRBJ2-1; no clear D. Germline V gene sequence: CDR1 MNHNY, CDR2 SVGAGI (reference sequence). Trimming left V 6 bases short and J 7 bases short, with 19 bases between. The CDR3 is made up of 15 amino acids. The CDR3 DNA reads TGTGCCAGCAGCCGCGTCCTCTCAAATGGTAATGAGCAGTTCTTC. Amino acids: CASSRVLSNGNEQFF.

This chain joins TRBV5-1 and TRBJ1-2; a possible D gene is TRBD1 (5 bases). V dropped 0 bases and J dropped 3 bases, with 9 bases sitting between them. Germline CDR1 is SGHRS and CDR2 is YFSETQ. The CDR3 has 14 amino acids. The CDR3 DNA is TGCGCCAGCAGCTTGGAAGGGGTTGACTATGGCTACACCTTC. Translation: CASSLEGVDYGYTF.

This chain uses TRBV4-1 with TRBJ1-5; D is ambiguous. The germline V gene encodes CDR1 MGHRA and CDR2 YSYEKL. This CDR3 region has 18 residues. Trimming pared 2 bases from V and 2 bases from J, leaving 19 bases between. The CDR3, as DNA: TGCGCCAGCAGCCAATACCCGCCCGAGGGCGAGCGCAATCAGCCCCAGCATTTT. Amino acid sequence: CASSQYPPEGERNQPQHF.

In DNA, the CDR3 is TGTGCCAGCAGGCAGACAGGGGAAGCTTTCTTT. Amino acids: CASRQTGEAFF. V usage is TRBV2 and J usage is TRBJ1-1, with 7 nucleotides matching TRBD1. CDR3 size: 11 residues. Germline V gene lookup returns CDR1 SNHLY and CDR2 FYNNEI. V lost 6 bases to trimming and J lost 8 bases; unmatched junction nucleotides: 3. Full variable domain (missing parts from reference TRBV2 and TRBJ1-1): EPEVTQTPSHQVTQMGQEVILRCVPISNHLYFYWYRQILGQKVEFLVSFYNNEISEKSEIFDDQFSVERPDGSNFTLKIRSTKLEDSAMYFCASRQTGEAFFGQGTRLTVV.

CDR3 bases: TGTGCCAGCAGTGGATTGCGGGGGGGTGAGCAGTTCTTC. Residues: CASSGLRGGEQFF. The chain has TRBV6-4 and TRBJ2-1; 9 bases match TRBD2. Trimming cost V 4 bases and J 9 bases; bases outside gene matches: 4. Per the germline V gene, CDR1 is MRHNA and CDR2 is SNTAGT. This CDR3 has 13 residues.

The V gene is TRBV11-2, the J gene TRBJ1-5; D may be TRBD1 (5 bases). Trimming left V 2 bases short and J 11 bases short, with 13 bases between. The germline V gene has CDR1 SGHAT and CDR2 FQNNGV. The CDR3 contains 13 residues. The CDR3 region is CASSLRQFQAQHF. CDR3 nucleotide sequence: TGTGCCAGCAGCTTAAGACAGTTCCAGGCCCAGCATTTT.

The chain carries TRBV5-1 and TRBJ2-1; 10 positions agree with TRBD2. Germline CDR1 and CDR2: SGHRS and YFSETQ. V dropped 5 bases and J dropped 2; count of bases not matched to a gene: 16. The CDR3 covers 19 residues. The CDR3 region has the DNA TGCGCCAGCAGAGGAACGGTAGCGGGGGGAACTTTCCCCTACAATGAGCAGTTCTTC. It yields the protein CASRGTVAGGTFPYNEQFF. Full variable domain (remainder filled in from reference TRBV5-1 and TRBJ2-1): KAGVTQTPRYLIKTRGQQVTLSCSPISGHRSVSWYQQTPGQGLQFLFEYFSETQRNKGNFPGRFSGRQFSNSRSEMNVSTLELGDSALYLCASRGTVAGGTFPYNEQFFGPGTRLTVL.

This clone was counted only a few times. Written as DNA, the CDR3 is TGTGCCAGCAGGCGGACAGGGAACTCTGGAAACACCATATATTTT. This translates into CASRRTGNSGNTIYF. The chain combines TRBV6-5 with TRBJ1-3, with TRBD1 identical over 8 bases. The CDR3 length is 15 residues. V dropped 6 bases and J dropped 0; count of bases not matched to a gene: 4. The germline V gene encodes CDR1 MNHEY and CDR2 SVGAGI.

The chain recombines TRBV5-4 with TRBJ1-1, with 7 bases identical to TRBD1. The CDR3 length is 15 residues. Germline CDR1 and CDR2: SGHNT and YYREEE (reference sequence). The V gene end was trimmed by 3 bases and the J gene end by 0 bases; junction bases not matched to a gene: 5. The CDR3 nucleotides are TGTGCCAGCAGCTCGGGACAGACTATGAACACTGAAGCTTTCTTT. Its protein is CASSSGQTMNTEAFF.

The chain has TRBV6-5 and TRBJ2-7; perhaps TRBD2 as D (7 bases). This CDR3 has 16 residues. Germline V gives CDR1 MNHEY, CDR2 SVGAGI. Trimming removed 2 bases at V and 5 bases at J, with 19 bases between. The CDR3 nucleotides are TGTGCCAGCAGTTACAGCCCAGGGGAGGGCCGGAACGAGCAGTACTTC. Protein product: CASSYSPGEGRNEQYF.

The chain is built from TRBV7-2 and TRBJ1-5; the D gene is possibly TRBD1 (5 bases). The germline V and J ends were trimmed by 2 bases and 7 bases, with 12 bases remaining between them. Germline assignment: CDR1 SGHTA and CDR2 FQGNSA. This CDR3 is built from 14 residues. CDR3 sequence (DNA): TGTGCCAGCAGCTTAAGAGACAGCGGGCAGCCCCAGCATTTT. Translated, it gives CASSLRDSGQPQHF. Combining the CDR3 with reference TRBV7-2 and TRBJ1-5 gives the whole variable domain GAGVSQSPSNKVTEKGKDVELRCDPISGHTALYWYRQSLGQGLEFLIYFQGNSAPDKSGLPSDRFSAERTGGSVSTLTIQRTQQEDSAVYLCASSLRDSGQPQHFGDGTRLSIL.

The J gene is TRBJ1-2, the V gene TRBV5-4; TRBD1 matches at 7 bases. This CDR3 has 15 residues. The V gene's germline CDR1 is SGHNT and CDR2 YYREEE (reference sequence). After removal of 1 base from V and 8 bases from J, the junction contained 11 bases not matched to a gene. CDR3 sequence: CASSLKGVRGQGYTF. DNA of the CDR3: TGTGCCAGCAGCTTGAAGGGCGTGAGGGGGCAAGGCTACACCTTC.

The chain's CDR3 is CASSTHTTLSSYNEQFF. DNA of the CDR3: TGTGCCAGCAGTACTCACACTACTCTAAGCTCCTACAATGAGCAGTTCTTC. This chain uses TRBV7-2 with TRBJ2-1; D is unclear. V was trimmed by 6 bases and J by 0 bases, leaving 18 bases between them. CDR1 is SGHTA and CDR2 is FQGNSA in the germline V gene. The CDR3 is 17 amino acids. Full variable domain (remainder filled in from reference TRBV7-2 and TRBJ2-1): GAGVSQSPSNKVTEKGKDVELRCDPISGHTALYWYRQSLGQGLEFLIYFQGNSAPDKSGLPSDRFSAERTGGSVSTLTIQRTQQEDSAVYLCASSTHTTLSSYNEQFFGPGTRLTVL.

This chain connects TRBV7-6 to TRBJ2-2, with D possibly being TRBD1 (6 bases). CDR3 length equals 15 residues. CDR1 and CDR2 from the germline V gene are SGHVS and FNYEAQ. Trimming left V 1 base short and J 4 bases short, with 10 bases between. The CDR3 is CASSLVVGATGELFF. In DNA, the CDR3 is TGTGCCAGCAGCTTAGTCGTGGGGGCCACCGGGGAGCTGTTTTTT.

The genes are TRBV5-4 and TRBJ2-3, with D perhaps TRBD2 (6 bases). Germline V gene data show CDR1 as SGHNT and CDR2 as YYREEE (reference sequence). CDR3 length: 14 residues. V was pared by 3 bases and J by 0 bases, with 8 bases between. The CDR3: CASSYGTSTDTQYF. CDR3 DNA: TGTGCCAGCAGCTACGGGACTAGCACAGATACGCAGTATTTT.

This rearrangement joins TRBV5-1 to TRBJ2-7, with 8 bases matching TRBD2. Germline V gene sequence: CDR1 SGHRS, CDR2 YFSETQ. This CDR3 region has 15 residues. The junction had 3 bases not matched to a gene; V was cut back by 0 bases and J by 1 base. The DNA for the CDR3 is TGCGCCAGCAGCTTGGTGGTAGCGGGGTCCTACGAGCAGTACTTC. Translating it yields CASSLVVAGSYEQYF. Drawing the rest from reference TRBV5-1 and TRBJ2-7, the complete variable domain is KAGVTQTPRYLIKTRGQQVTLSCSPISGHRSVSWYQQTPGQGLQFLFEYFSETQRNKGNFPGRFSGRQFSNSRSEMNVSTLELGDSALYLCASSLVVAGSYEQYFGPGTRLTVT.

Details on this clone: The junction shows a germline mismatch at one end, possibly a read error. The gene calls are TRBV7-7 and TRBJ2-3; TRBD2 matches at 8 bases. The CDR3 is made up of 15 amino acids. Germline V lookup: CDR1 SSHAT, CDR2 FNYEAQ (reference sequence). The CDR3 coding sequence is TGTGCTAGCAGCTTAGGGGCGGGGGGCCGAGATACGCAGTATTTT. This encodes CASSLGAGGRDTQYF.

This chain uses TRBV29-1 with TRBJ2-3; 10 nucleotides align to TRBD1. V lost 1 base to trimming and J lost 5 bases; unmatched junction nucleotides: 3. In germline, CDR1 is SQVTM, CDR2 ANQGSEA. This CDR3 spans 14 amino acids. The CDR3 DNA reads as TGCAGCGTTGAAGGGGGACAGGGGATAGATACGCAGTATTTT. Protein sequence: CSVEGGQGIDTQYF.

The chain joins TRBV5-1 to TRBJ2-2; no reliable D call. Looked up from germline, CDR1 is SGHRS and CDR2 is YFSETQ. V was cut by 0 bases and J by 5 bases, with 5 bases left in between. The CDR3 loop spans 13 amino acids. The CDR3 reads CASSLALTGELFF. The CDR3 DNA reads TGCGCCAGCAGCTTGGCCCTAACCGGGGAGCTGTTTTTT.

The V call is TRBV10-2, the J call TRBJ2-5; D might be TRBD2 (7 bases). Trimming pared 11 bases from V and 3 bases from J, leaving 16 bases between. This CDR3 has 13 amino acids. Germline CDR1 reads WSHSY; CDR2 reads SAAADI. This CDR3 reads CAGGAGTKETQYF. CDR3 coding DNA: TGCGCCGGGGGCGCCGGGACTAAAGAGACCCAGTACTTC.

The chain is built from TRBV25-1 and TRBJ1-4, with 8 bases matching TRBD1. The CDR3 is made up of 15 amino acids. Trimming at V came to 4 bases and at J to 8 bases, leaving 9 bases not matched to a gene. The germline V gene has CDR1 MGHDK and CDR2 SYGVNS. The CDR3 nucleotides read TGTGCCAGCAGTGTCGAGACAGGGGCCAGGGAAAAACTGTTTTTT. It is translated as CASSVETGAREKLFF.

CDR3 residues: CAWSVRGSYEQYF. The CDR3 bases are TGTGCCTGGAGTGTACGGGGCAGCTACGAGCAGTACTTC. The chain carries TRBV30 and TRBJ2-7, with D possibly called TRBD1 or TRBD2 (5 bases each). This CDR3 is built from 13 residues. Trimming took off 0 bases at V and 3 bases at J, with 9 bases between the two ends. The V gene's germline CDR1 is GTSNPN and CDR2 SVGIG (reference sequence).

The rearrangement joins TRBV7-2 to TRBJ1-6, with 8 bases fitting TRBD1. This CDR3 comprises 16 residues. The ends lost 5 bases at V and 7 bases at J; junction bases unmatched: 10. The germline gives CDR1 SGHTA, CDR2 FQGNSA. The DNA for the CDR3 is TGTGCCAGCAGCCGACCGGGACAGGACCCCAATTCACCCCTCCACTTT. Protein product: CASSRPGQDPNSPLHF.

The chain employs TRBV27 and TRBJ2-7; D not certain. Germline V gene lookup returns CDR1 MNHEY and CDR2 SMNVEV (reference sequence). The ends were cut back, 8 bases at V and 0 bases at J, with 11 bases in the middle. CDR3 length: 13 amino acids. The CDR3 loop reads CASSVGFSYEQYF. The CDR3 DNA follows: TGTGCCAGCTCGGTGGGGTTCTCCTACGAGCAGTACTTC.

The rearrangement joins TRBV7-2 to TRBJ2-5; D remains ambiguous. Germline V lookup: CDR1 SGHTA, CDR2 FQGNSA. V was cut by 4 bases and J by 0 bases, with 6 bases left in between. This CDR3 region has 13 residues. CDR3 protein: CASSSQYQETQYF. The CDR3 region has the DNA TGTGCCAGCAGCTCCCAGTACCAAGAGACCCAGTACTTC.

J is TRBJ1-4 and V is TRBV5-5; possibly TRBD1 for D (5 bases). V was pared by 3 bases and J by 8 bases, with 17 bases between. The germline V gene encodes CDR1 SGHKS and CDR2 YYEKEE (reference sequence). CDR3 length equals 15 residues. CDR3 sequence: CASSSGRLIPEKLFF. Written as DNA, the CDR3 is TGTGCCAGCAGCTCGGGACGCCTGATCCCCGAAAAACTGTTTTTT.